This is a list of T cell receptor beta chains from one sample in a study of cytomegalovirus exposure and HLA in healthy donors. Sequencing was performed with immunoSEQ multiplex PCR; in TCRdb, only in-frame clones are kept and a portion is missing. This sample carries roughly 200,000 clones, approximately 78% of them seen once, and the ten largest clones take roughly 2.5%. Material for sequencing was PBMCs. Source of these receptors: a woman between 40 and 55 years old in good health and CMV-seronegative. Both conserved end residues are part of each CDR3. The D gene is left open where the match is weak. Clone size is given for some rows only: seen once, a few or many times, or a class if the clone is expanded.

TRBV30,TRBJ2-7,NA,NA,TGTGCCTGGAGCGGGGGGCAGACAATCTACGAGCAGTACTTC,CAWSGGQTIYEQYF
TRBV30,TRBJ2-1,NA,TRBD2,TGTGCCTGGAGTATGGGACTAGCGGGAGAAGATGAGCAGTTCTTC,CAWSMGLAGEDEQFF
TRBV5-4,TRBJ1-4,NA,NA,TGTGCCAGCAGGGAGGGGACTAATGAAAAACTGTTTTTT,CASREGTNEKLFF
TRBV30,TRBJ1-1,NA,NA,TGTGCCTGGAGTTTAGACATGGACACTGAAGCTTTCTTT,CAWSLDMDTEAFF
TRBV7-3,TRBJ2-7,NA,NA,TGTGCCAGCAGCTTAACGAGGCGACCATTTTACGAGCAGTACTTC,CASSLTRRPFYEQYF
TRBV6-1,TRBJ2-3,NA,NA,TGTGCCAGCCTCCTCGCACAGGGTAAGGAAGATACGCAGTATTTT,CASLLAQGKEDTQYF
TRBV5-6,TRBJ2-6,few,NA,TGTGCCAGCAGCCCCACCTTCGGGTCTGGGGCCAACGTCCTGACTTTC,CASSPTFGSGANVLTF
TRBV5-1,TRBJ2-2,NA,TRBD1,TGCGCCAGCAGCTCGGGACAGGGGGCGCGTGGCGGGGAGCTGTTTTTT,CASSSGQGARGGELFF
TRBV27,TRBJ2-3,NA,NA,TGTGCCAGCAGTTTTGGACAGTTCACAGATACGCAGTATTTT,CASSFGQFTDTQYF
TRBV7-3,TRBJ2-2,NA,TRBD2,TGTGCCAGCAGCCTAGCGGGAGGCACCGGGGAGCTGTTTTTT,CASSLAGGTGELFF
TRBV30,TRBJ2-2,NA,NA,TGTGCCTGGAGTAGGGGGAACACCGGGGAGCTGTTTTTT,CAWSRGNTGELFF
TRBV28,TRBJ1-1,NA,TRBD1,TGTGCCATCGTAGGGCAGGGGGACACTGAAGCTTTCTTT,CAIVGQGDTEAFF
TRBV6-6,TRBJ1-2,NA,TRBD1,TGTGCCAGCAGTTTGGGACAGGGAGAACTAAGCCACGGCTACACCTTC,CASSLGQGELSHGYTF
TRBV15,TRBJ1-1,NA,NA,TGTGCCACCAGCAGAGCCCCCGAACAGGTCATCGTCACTGAAGCTTTCTTT,CATSRAPEQVIVTEAFF
TRBV7-3,TRBJ2-7,NA,NA,TGTGCCAGCAGCTTAGGTGCAGCGGCAGCCTCCTACGAGCAGTACTTC,CASSLGAAAASYEQYF
TRBV30,TRBJ1-4,once,NA,TGTGCCTGGAGTGTACGGGGGGTGTGGGAAAAACTGTTTTTT,CAWSVRGVWEKLFF
TRBV19,TRBJ1-5,NA,NA,TGTGCCAGTAGTACTTACGGACTAGGTCAGCCCCAGCATTTT,CASSTYGLGQPQHF
TRBV7-9,TRBJ2-5,NA,NA,TGTGCCAGCAGCCGGACTTGCCAAGAGACCCAGTACTTC,CASSRTCQETQYF
TRBV5-4,TRBJ2-7,NA,TRBD2,TGTGCCAGCAGCGCGGATAGCGGGGGATCCTACGAGCAGTACTTC,CASSADSGGSYEQYF
TRBV9,TRBJ2-5,NA,NA,TGTGCCAGCAGCGTTCTTGGGACAAAGAAAGAGACCCAGTACTTC,CASSVLGTKKETQYF
TRBV30,TRBJ1-2,once,TRBD1,TGTGCCTGGAGTGAGGACAGGGGGAACTATGGCTACACCTTC,CAWSEDRGNYGYTF
TRBV28,TRBJ1-1,NA,NA,TGTGCCAGCAGTCTCCCCCGGGGGGAAGCTTTCTTT,CASSLPRGEAFF
TRBV28,TRBJ2-7,few,TRBD1,TGTGCCAGCAGTTCCGGGACAGGGGGCATCCCCCCCTACGAGCAGTACTTC,CASSSGTGGIPPYEQYF
TRBV7-9,TRBJ2-7,NA,NA,TGTGCCAGCAGCGCTACAGGAACCTACGAGCAGTACTTC,CASSATGTYEQYF
TRBV19,TRBJ2-7,NA,TRBD1,TGTGCCAGTTCCGTAGGACAGCAGACAGGGGAGCAGTACTTC,CASSVGQQTGEQYF
TRBV7-8,TRBJ1-1,NA,NA,TGTGCCAGCAGCTCGTACAATACAGGGAACACTGAAGCTTTCTTT,CASSSYNTGNTEAFF
TRBV15,TRBJ2-7,NA,NA,TGTGCCACCAAAGGGATACTAGGGGAGCAGTACTTC,CATKGILGEQYF
TRBV28,TRBJ2-7,few,NA,TGTGCCAGCAGTGACCCGGGACTCTACGAGCAGTACTTC,CASSDPGLYEQYF
TRBV7-6,TRBJ2-5,once,NA,TGTGCCAGCAGCTTAGTTAGCGGACAAGAGACCCAGTACTTC,CASSLVSGQETQYF
TRBV19,TRBJ2-1,few,TRBD2,TGTGCCACCTCGGGGGGAGAAATCGATGAGCAGTTCTTC,CATSGGEIDEQFF
TRBV4-1,TRBJ2-7,NA,NA,TGCGCCAGCAGCCAAGGGGCGGGTACCTACGAGCAGTACTTC,CASSQGAGTYEQYF
TRBV30,TRBJ1-5,few,TRBD1,TGTGCCTGGAGTGCCCCACCACCGGGACAGATAAGGCCCCAGCATTTT,CAWSAPPPGQIRPQHF
TRBV30,TRBJ1-1,NA,NA,TGTGCCTGGAGTGTACAAGGGGGACCAGCTTTCTTT,CAWSVQGGPAFF
TRBV7-8,TRBJ2-7,NA,TRBD2,TGTGCCAGCAGCTTATACGGGCCGGGGGGAGATTACGAGCAGTACTTC,CASSLYGPGGDYEQYF
TRBV7-9,TRBJ1-2,NA,TRBD1,TGTGCCAGCAGCTCGGGACAGGGGAATAACTATGGCTACACCTTC,CASSSGQGNNYGYTF
TRBV6-6,TRBJ2-7,NA,TRBD1,TGTGCCAGCAAGCACAGGGACAGGTACGAGCAGTACTTC,CASKHRDRYEQYF
TRBV2,TRBJ2-2,NA,NA,TGTGCCAGCAGTCAAAGAGGGATGAACACCGGGGAGCTGTTTTTT,CASSQRGMNTGELFF
TRBV27,TRBJ1-5,NA,NA,TGTGCCAGCAGTACTAATACCTTTCGGATCAATCAGCCCCAGCATTTT,CASSTNTFRINQPQHF
TRBV12-5,TRBJ1-1,once,NA,TGTGCTAGTGGTTTGGTACCCACCCTCTCAGAGGGTGAAGCTTTCTTT,CASGLVPTLSEGEAFF
TRBV19,TRBJ2-7,NA,TRBD2,TGTGCCAGTAGTGGAGCGGGACCTCCGCACGAGCAGTACTTC,CASSGAGPPHEQYF
TRBV6-5,TRBJ1-3,NA,TRBD1,TGTGCCAGCAGTTACGACAGGGCGGTGGGAAACACCATATATTTT,CASSYDRAVGNTIYF
TRBV28,TRBJ2-1,NA,NA,TGTGCCAGCAGTTTGACAGGAAGGGCGGGTGAGCAGTTCTTC,CASSLTGRAGEQFF
TRBV29-1,TRBJ1-5,NA,NA,TGCAGCGTTGCGCTCGGTTATAGCAATCAGCCCCAGCATTTT,CSVALGYSNQPQHF
TRBV7-2,TRBJ2-3,NA,NA,TGTGCCAGCAGCTTAGCTGCGGGTGGTAGCACAGATACGCAGTATTTT,CASSLAAGGSTDTQYF
TRBV6-1,TRBJ1-1,NA,TRBD1,TGTGCCAGCAGCTTTTCGGGACAGGGACGGACTGAAGCTTTCTTT,CASSFSGQGRTEAFF
TRBV10-3,TRBJ2-1,NA,TRBD2,TGTGCCATCCTAGCGGACATCGGTGAGCAGTTCTTC,CAILADIGEQFF
TRBV11-2,TRBJ2-5,NA,NA,TGTGCCAGCACCAGGACACTCCAAGAGACCCAGTACTTC,CASTRTLQETQYF
TRBV27,TRBJ1-2,NA,NA,TGTGCCAGCAGTTTGGGGTTGGGGAGCGGCTATGGCTACACCTTC,CASSLGLGSGYGYTF
TRBV7-9,TRBJ1-2,NA,TRBD1,TGTGCCAGCAGCTTATCGGACAGGGCTAACTATGGCTACACCTTC,CASSLSDRANYGYTF
TRBV5-1,TRBJ2-7,NA,TRBD1,TGCGCCAGCAGCCATTTGGGGACAGGGCTTCGCGAGCAGTACTTC,CASSHLGTGLREQYF
TRBV5-4,TRBJ1-3,NA,NA,TGTGCCAGCAGCTCGACCGGCAGGGGCTCTGGAAACACCATATATTTT,CASSSTGRGSGNTIYF
TRBV30,TRBJ2-2,NA,NA,TGTGCCTGGAACCTACAGGGTTACACCGGGGAGCTGTTTTTT,CAWNLQGYTGELFF
TRBV27,TRBJ1-4,NA,NA,TGTGCCAGCAAGGTTTGGGGGCGGGCGGGTAATGAAAAACTGTTTTTT,CASKVWGRAGNEKLFF
TRBV18,TRBJ2-4,NA,TRBD2,TGTGCCAGCTCACCCGGGACTAGTCCCCTGATAGCCAAAAACATTCAGTACTTC,CASSPGTSPLIAKNIQYF
TRBV5-1,TRBJ2-3,NA,NA,TGCGCCAGCAGCTTGGATCCAGGGGCAGATATAGATACGCAGTATTTT,CASSLDPGADIDTQYF
TRBV6-1,TRBJ1-5,few,NA,TGTGCCAGCAGCGATCAGGGGTGGTATCAGCCCCAGCATTTT,CASSDQGWYQPQHF
TRBV5-1,TRBJ1-4,NA,TRBD1,TGCGCCAGCAGCTTGGGGGGAAAGGGACAGGTCGAGGCAACTAATGAAAAACTGTTTTTT,CASSLGGKGQVEATNEKLFF
TRBV27,TRBJ2-7,once,NA,TGTGCCAGCAGTTTTATTCTGGGCAGGGGACCTTCCTACGAGCAGTACTTC,CASSFILGRGPSYEQYF
TRBV6-1,TRBJ2-5,NA,NA,TGTGCCAGCATCCCCCCGTCCCAAGAGACCCAGTACTTC,CASIPPSQETQYF